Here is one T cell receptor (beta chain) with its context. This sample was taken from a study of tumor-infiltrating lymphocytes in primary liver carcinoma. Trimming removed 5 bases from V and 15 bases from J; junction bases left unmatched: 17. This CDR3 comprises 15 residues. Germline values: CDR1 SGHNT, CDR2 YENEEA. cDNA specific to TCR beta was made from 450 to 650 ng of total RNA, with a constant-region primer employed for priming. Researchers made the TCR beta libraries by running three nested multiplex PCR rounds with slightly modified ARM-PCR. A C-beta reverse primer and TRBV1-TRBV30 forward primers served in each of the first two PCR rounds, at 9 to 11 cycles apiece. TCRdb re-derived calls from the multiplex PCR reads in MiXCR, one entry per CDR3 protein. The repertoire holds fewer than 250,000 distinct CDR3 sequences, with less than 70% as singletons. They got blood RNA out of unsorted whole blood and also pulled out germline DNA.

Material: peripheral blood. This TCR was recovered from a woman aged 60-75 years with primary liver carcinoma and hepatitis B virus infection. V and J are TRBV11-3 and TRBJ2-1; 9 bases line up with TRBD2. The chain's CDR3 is CASSPILAGYNEWFF. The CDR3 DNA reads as TGTGCCAGCAGCCCGATACTAGCGGGCTACAATGAGTGGTTCTTC.